This T cell receptor beta chain was identified during a study of blood T cell repertoires in COVID-19 (dated by TCRdb to the early 2020s). Turning to the overall study: Samples covering the acute and convalescent phases of COVID-19 were provided by collaborators in the United States, Italy and Spain. The prospective study material was composed of cDNA or gDNA derived from T cells, B-cell-depleted T cells, or PBMCs. The dataset comprised deeply sampled blood TCRbeta repertoires from subjects exposed to, actively infected with, or recovered from COVID-19. A freely available public database, intended as a resource for researchers studying the immune response to SARS-CoV-2, is where the repertoires were released. The samples were drawn from the first 160 participants of the ongoing ImmuneRACE study and from 950 to 1,500 subjects provided by 6 global collaborators. The sample metadata nearly always contained a de-identified subject ID, COVID-19 status, age in years and sex. Where available, HLA class I and class II types were taken from metadata supplied by the sample provider and were not determined by assay-based typing. What the work shows at the level of the full study, not this receptor alone: The amount of clinical and demographic metadata varied by source and participant and was provided uncurated.

TCRbeta CDR3 regions were amplified from genomic DNA using the immunoSEQ Assay, a bias-controlled multiplex PCR. The paper's processing steps were these. Nucleated cell counts per sample were estimated from amplification of reference gene primers within the assay. To quantify the absolute abundance of each unique TCRbeta CDR3 rearrangement, sequence reads were collapsed and filtered. For each sample, productive Simpson clonality was calculated by taking the square root of Simpson's diversity index across productive rearrangements. Held by TCRdb, this immuneACCESS table contains in-frame sequences only and omits some clones. Under half of the omission traces to an unresolved V gene where checked; the cause of the rest is unknown. The V and J calls and clone size come from that table; D and trimming were worked out from the DNA. The sample includes 310,000 or so clones, with about 89% observed a single time. The ten largest make up roughly 6.5% of the sample.

The CDR3 covers 14 residues, taking in both the cysteine and the phenylalanine. Just the 42-base CDR3 DNA is kept, in frame starting at base 1. The germline V gene yields LGHNT for CDR1 and FRNRAP for CDR2. The V and J ends are trimmed by 5 bases and 3 bases, leaving 14 bases between them. A second Seattle source provided samples from volunteer blood donors who had recovered from COVID-19. Collaborating institutions collected whole blood in K2EDTA tubes following their own protocols. For TCRbeta analysis, collaborators shipped samples in one of three forms: frozen whole blood, isolated PBMCs, or DNA extracted from either of those sample types. In the case of this clone: The specificity of this receptor is unknown. Base qualities were left out, and no much larger clone turns up one base away.

Recombination joined TRBV12-5 with TRBJ2-7, and perhaps TRBD1 as D gene, on 6 matching bases. The specimen sequenced was peripheral blood. The receptor was isolated from a man younger than 30 who had recovered from COVID-19. The CDR3 amino acid sequence is: CASGTSDRNYEQYF. Read as DNA, the sequence is TGTGCTAGTGGTACCTCAGACAGGAACTACGAGCAGTACTTC.